This T cell receptor beta chain is drawn from a study of T cell changes during pregnancy in multiple sclerosis. Produced via immunoSEQ multiplex PCR; TCRdb's table is partial and in-frame only. The table includes approximately 20,000 clones, 80% to 90% detected once. Germline V CDR1 and CDR2: SEHNR, FQNEAQ (reference sequence). The CDR3 has 15 amino acids. V shed 5 bases and J shed 6 bases, with 20 bases lying between them. The origin of this receptor is a female donor in good health, enrolled as a control in a pregnancy study. Sequencing was performed on CD8+ T cells from peripheral blood mononuclear cells, taken after pregnancy. The chain joins TRBV7-9 to TRBJ2-7, with D possibly matching TRBD2 (7 bases). DNA of the CDR3: TGTGCCAGCAGCCAGGGGAGGGGCTCCCTTCTCGAGCAGTACTTC. Translated: CASSQGRGSLLEQYF.